This is a list of T cell receptor beta chains from one sample in a study of T cell responses to AZD1222 COVID-19 vaccine. TCRdb keeps only in-frame clones here, not all; method: immunoSEQ multiplex PCR. The top ten clones hold about 4% of a sample with roughly 190,000 clones, 90% to 95% of them seen once. Here the sequenced sample was peripheral blood, taken 28 days after the second dose of the MenACWY control vaccine. The receptors come from an adult who received the MenACWY meningococcal vaccine as a control. Both conserved end residues are part of each CDR3. A D gene is named only where the DNA matches it firmly. Only some rows state a clone size, as once, few, many or a class for expanded clones.

j_call clone_size d_call v_call cdr3_nt cdr3_aa
TRBJ2-1 . . TRBV27 TGTGCCAGCAGTTTATCGGTCGTGGGGGCCAATGAGCAGTTCTTC CASSLSVVGANEQFF
TRBJ1-1 . . TRBV7-9 TGTGCCAGCAGCTTATATGGAGGGACTGAAGCTTTCTTT CASSLYGGTEAFF
TRBJ1-1 once TRBD1 TRBV12-3/TRBV12-4 TGTGCCAGCAGTTCGGGACAGATCGCTGAAGCTTTCTTT CASSSGQIAEAFF
TRBJ1-1 . . TRBV4-1 TGCGCCAGCAGCCTACAGGGTCCAACTGAAGCTTTCTTT CASSLQGPTEAFF
TRBJ2-3 . TRBD2 TRBV3-1/TRBV3-2 TGTGCCAGCCGCCAATGGGCTAGCGGGAGCCCAGATACGCAGTATTTT CASRQWASGSPDTQYF
TRBJ2-3 . . TRBV18 TGTGCCAGCTCGTCCAAGGGGATCACAGATACGCAGTATTTT CASSSKGITDTQYF
TRBJ2-1 . . TRBV4-2 TGTGCCAGCAGCCAAGATCCCAGCAGTGCACCCTACAATGAGCAGTTCTTC CASSQDPSSAPYNEQFF
TRBJ1-1 . . TRBV18 TGTGCCAGCTCAACAGGGACTTTAGATGGGATTGAAGCTTTCTTT CASSTGTLDGIEAFF
TRBJ2-1 . . TRBV12-3/TRBV12-4 TGTGCCAGCAGTATCCTTAGGGGGGATGAGCAGTTCTTC CASSILRGDEQFF
TRBJ1-5 . . TRBV5-1 TGCGCCAGCAGCGCCGGGACCCTGGATGGCCAGCCCCAGCATTTT CASSAGTLDGQPQHF
TRBJ1-6 . TRBD1 TRBV18 TGTGCCAGCTCACGGTTGGAGACAGGGCCCTATAATTCACCCCTCCACTTT CASSRLETGPYNSPLHF
TRBJ2-2 . . TRBV7-2 TGTGCCAGCAGCTTCGGGACTCTTAACGGGGAGCTGTTTTTT CASSFGTLNGELFF
TRBJ2-7 . . TRBV2 TGTGCCAGCAGCCCCATGCGGGGTAGCTCCTACGAGCAGTACTTC CASSPMRGSSYEQYF
TRBJ1-6 . . TRBV7-9 TGTGCCAGCAGCCAGGGACTCTATAATTCACCCCTCCACTTT CASSQGLYNSPLHF
TRBJ1-2 . . TRBV5-1 TGCGCCAGCAGCCCCCTAGGAGGGTCGATCTATGGCTACACCTTC CASSPLGGSIYGYTF
TRBJ2-5 . TRBD2 TRBV27 TGTGCCAGCAGTTTAAGGGTAGCGGGAGCAGAGACCCAGTACTTC CASSLRVAGAETQYF
TRBJ1-1 . TRBD1 TRBV7-2 TGTGCCAGCAGCATAGACAGGGCGAACACTGAAGCTTTCTTT CASSIDRANTEAFF
TRBJ2-1 . TRBD2 TRBV4-1 TGCGCCAGCAGCCGCATCGGACTAGCGGGAGGGCCGAGCTCCTACAATGAGCAGTTCTTC CASSRIGLAGGPSSYNEQFF
TRBJ2-7 . TRBD1 TRBV19 TGTGCCAGTAGTTTTAACCCACAGGGGGTGAACGAGCAGTACTTC CASSFNPQGVNEQYF
TRBJ2-7 . . TRBV28 TGTGCCTCCTCCCCGCCGGGCCGCAACGAGCAGTACTTC CASSPPGRNEQYF
TRBJ2-5 few TRBD1 TRBV19 TGTGCCAGTAGTATAGTCCCCGGGACAGGGATGGAGACCCAGTACTTC CASSIVPGTGMETQYF
TRBJ2-7 . TRBD1 TRBV7-2 TGTGCCAGCAGCTTAGCAGGGACAGGGGGACCGTACGAGCAGTACTTC CASSLAGTGGPYEQYF
TRBJ2-3 . . TRBV30 TGTGCCTGGAGGGAGTACACAGATACGCAGTATTTT CAWREYTDTQYF
TRBJ2-7 . . TRBV7-9 TGTGCCAGCAGCGCGCCGGGGGCCACCGAGCAGTACTTC CASSAPGATEQYF
TRBJ2-5 . . TRBV5-8 TGTGCCAGCAGCTTCGACGGGGACTACCAAGAGACCCAGTACTTC CASSFDGDYQETQYF
TRBJ2-7 . . TRBV27 TGTGCCAGCAGTCTACCTCCCGAGCAGTACTTC CASSLPPEQYF
TRBJ2-1 . . TRBV29-1 TGCAGCGTTGGAAGGGGTAATGAGCAGTTCTTC CSVGRGNEQFF
TRBJ2-2 . TRBD2 TRBV30 TGTGCCTGGAGTGCCCTAGCGGGACCCACCGGGGAGCTGTTTTTT CAWSALAGPTGELFF
TRBJ2-1 . TRBD1 TRBV3-1/TRBV3-2 TGTGCCAGCAGTAGACCGGGACAGGGGGCGAATGAGCAGTTCTTC CASSRPGQGANEQFF
TRBJ2-3 . TRBD1 TRBV18 TGTGCCAGCTCACCGAGGGACAGGGGGCGCACAGATACGCAGTATTTT CASSPRDRGRTDTQYF
TRBJ1-2 . . TRBV6-2/TRBV6-3 TGTGCCAGCAGTTACTTGGGGGCCTACACCTTC CASSYLGAYTF
TRBJ1-1 . . TRBV30 TGTGCCTGGAGTTGGAGGAACACTGAAGCTTTCTTT CAWSWRNTEAFF
TRBJ1-6 . TRBD1 TRBV19 TGTGCCAGTAGTACACAGGGGGATTCACCCCTCCACTTT CASSTQGDSPLHF
TRBJ1-1 . . TRBV19 TGTGCCAGTAGTATGCCGCCCGGGGGAGCTTTCTTT CASSMPPGGAFF
TRBJ1-2 . . TRBV18 TGTGCCAGCTCACCTCCTGGGGTACAAGGCTATGGCTACACCTTC CASSPPGVQGYGYTF
TRBJ2-1 . TRBD2 TRBV19 TGTGCCAGTAGTAGGACTAGCGGGATGAATGAGCAGTTCTTC CASSRTSGMNEQFF
TRBJ1-3 . . TRBV9 TGTGCCAGCAGCGTACGGGGTGACTCTGGAAACACCATATATTTT CASSVRGDSGNTIYF
TRBJ2-5 . TRBD1 TRBV19 TGTGCCAGTAGCCAAACAGGGGGCGCAGGGGAGACCCAGTACTTC CASSQTGGAGETQYF
TRBJ2-7 . . TRBV20-1 TGCAGTGCCGTTCTCGGGAAGCAGTACTTC CSAVLGKQYF